The 32 T cell receptor beta chains presented below share a single source sample, sequenced in a study of T-cell reconstitution after alpha-beta-depleted transplantation in children. A library of TCRbeta sequences, prepared with unique molecular identifiers, was generated. TCRdb itself ran the PCR reads through MiXCR, one entry per CDR3 protein. The sample has 210,000 or so distinct CDR3 sequences; around 9.5% are singletons. Sequences were derived from PBMCs from the stem cell graft donor, sampled from the stem cell graft. These receptors came from a human donor who donated a stem cell graft to a child with acute lymphoblastic leukemia.

Many counts were recorded for this clonotype. The chain joins TRBV20-1 to TRBJ1-2; D may be TRBD1 (6 bases). V lost 3 bases and J 3 bases, leaving 17 bases between the germline ends. The germline gives CDR1 DFQATT, CDR2 SNEGSKA (reference sequence). The CDR3 covers 15 residues. CDR3 protein: CSASGGGQRDYGYTF. The CDR3 nucleotides read TGCAGTGCTAGTGGCGGGGGACAAAGGGACTATGGCTACACCTTC.

This clonotype was counted a few times. This chain uses TRBV5-5 with TRBJ2-3; 7 bases map to TRBD2. After removal of 3 bases from V and 5 bases from J, the junction contained 6 bases not matched to a gene. The CDR3 spans 14 residues. Per germline, CDR1 SGHKS and CDR2 YYEKEE (reference sequence). CDR3 coding DNA: TGTGCCAGCAGCTCCAGGACTAGTCTAGATACGCAGTATTTT. It translates to CASSSRTSLDTQYF.

The chain combines TRBV3-1 with TRBJ2-1; 7 nucleotides match TRBD1. The CDR3 sequence is 15 residues long. Germline CDR1 and CDR2: LGHDT and YNNKEL (reference sequence). Trimming cost V 0 bases and J 7 bases; bases outside gene matches: 6. In nucleotides, the CDR3 is TGTGCCAGCAGCCAAGAACAGGGGTTAAGGAATGAGCAGTTCTTC. This translates into CASSQEQGLRNEQFF.

This clonotype came up many times. For the CDR3, the DNA is TGTGCCATCAGGCAGCGCGGACAGGTGGGGTCGAGCTGGGACACCGGGGAGCTGTTTTTT. It translates to CAIRQRGQVGSSWDTGELFF. The chain has TRBV10-3 and TRBJ2-2; 7 bases fit TRBD1. The germline gives CDR1 ENHRY, CDR2 SYGVKD. Trimming removed 6 bases from V and 3 bases from J; junction bases left unmatched: 22. The CDR3 length is 20 residues.

The chain joins TRBV4-1 to TRBJ1-2, with 10 bases fitting TRBD1. Germline trimming cut 3 bases from V and 6 bases from J; bases unmatched to any gene: 16. The CDR3 spans 18 residues. CDR1 is MGHRA and CDR2 is YSYEKL in the germline V gene. CDR3 nucleotide sequence: TGCGCCAGCAGCCATTCCCCGGGACAGGGGAATCAATTAGATGGCTACACCTTC. Protein product: CASSHSPGQGNQLDGYTF.

This clonotype showed up many times. This chain links TRBV29-1 with TRBJ2-7, with 10 bases identical to TRBD1. CDR1 is SQVTM and CDR2 is ANQGSEA in the germline V gene. Trimming cost V 2 bases and J 4 bases; bases outside gene matches: 8. The CDR3 extends over 15 amino acids. For the CDR3, the DNA is TGCAGCGTTGAACCCCGGGACAGGGGCTCGTACGAGCAGTACTTC. Amino acids: CSVEPRDRGSYEQYF.

This clonotype appeared a single time. This rearrangement joins TRBV5-4 to TRBJ2-1; a weak D match, TRBD2 (6 bases). CDR1 and CDR2 (germline): SGHNT, YYREEE (reference sequence). V lost 1 base and J 3 bases, leaving 11 bases between the germline ends. The CDR3 totals 15 residues. The CDR3 is CASSLKRELYNEQFF. In nucleotides, the CDR3 is TGTGCCAGCAGCTTGAAACGGGAGCTCTACAATGAGCAGTTCTTC.

The V call is TRBV10-1, the J call TRBJ2-1; weak D call: TRBD1 (6 bases). The CDR3 has 13 residues. V was cut by 5 bases and J by 5 bases, with 10 bases left in between. Per the germline V gene, CDR1 is WNHNN and CDR2 is SYGVQD (reference sequence). CDR3 residues: CASSTPGDNEQFF. The DNA for the CDR3 is TGCGCCAGCAGTACCCCAGGGGACAATGAGCAGTTCTTC.

This clonotype was seen repeatedly, ten times or more. V gene TRBV18 combines with J gene TRBJ1-2; D possibly corresponds to TRBD1 (5 bases). Trimming took 3 bases from V and 0 from J, leaving 8 bases between them. Germline values: CDR1 KGHSH, CDR2 LQKENI. This CDR3 has 14 amino acids. CDR3 sequence reads: CASSPSTANYGYTF. The CDR3 region has the DNA TGTGCCAGCTCACCCTCGACAGCTAACTATGGCTACACCTTC.

The chain combines TRBV20-1 with TRBJ2-3; 7 nucleotides agree with TRBD2. Trimming at V came to 8 bases and at J to 3 bases, leaving 8 bases not matched to a gene. Germline V gives CDR1 DFQATT, CDR2 SNEGSKA (reference sequence). The CDR3 sequence is 13 residues long. CDR3: CSLPRGVTDTQYF. The CDR3 region has the DNA TGCAGTCTTCCTCGGGGGGTAACAGATACGCAGTATTTT.

This clonotype was counted many times. The V and J genes are TRBV6-5 and TRBJ2-2; D gene ambiguous. This CDR3 spans 19 amino acids. V was trimmed by 3 bases and J by 0 bases, leaving 20 bases between them. Germline-derived CDR1 and CDR2 are MNHEY and SVGAGI. The CDR3 here is CASSYYNLRLKSNTGELFF. CDR3 nucleotides: TGTGCCAGCAGTTATTATAACCTCCGTTTAAAGTCGAACACCGGGGAGCTGTTTTTT.

This clonotype was counted at least ten times. The CDR3 DNA follows: TGTGCCAGCAGTTTATCGTCGGCAGTGCAGTACTTC. Its protein product is CASSLSSAVQYF. The chain joins TRBV12-3 or TRBV12-4 to TRBJ2-7; D gene unclear. The length of the CDR3 is 12 residues. V lost 2 bases and J lost 9, with 11 bases in between.

This clonotype was counted many times. The rearrangement links TRBV7-9 to TRBJ2-5, with D maybe TRBD2 (7 bases). V was cut by 7 bases and J by 1 base, with 13 bases left in between. In germline, CDR1 is SEHNR, CDR2 FQNEAQ (reference sequence). The CDR3 covers 14 residues. CDR3 in amino acids: CASMRGGLQETQYF. CDR3 nucleotide sequence: TGTGCCAGCATGCGCGGGGGCCTCCAAGAGACCCAGTACTTC.

This clonotype was counted at least ten times. In DNA, the CDR3 is TGCGCCAGCAGCTCTACCGGGACTGGAAACACCGGGGAGCTGTTTTTT. This sequence encodes CASSSTGTGNTGELFF. The genes are TRBV5-1 and TRBJ2-2, with D perhaps TRBD2 (6 bases). The germline V and J ends were trimmed by 3 bases and 2 bases, with 14 bases remaining between them. CDR1 and CDR2 (germline): SGHRS, YFSETQ. This CDR3 comprises 16 residues.

The chain carries TRBV10-2 and TRBJ1-6; D unclear. There are 11 residues in the CDR3. Germline V gives CDR1 WSHSY, CDR2 SAAADI. V lost 5 bases and J lost 14, with 10 bases in between. The CDR3 spells CASSSAEALHF. The CDR3 DNA sequence: TGCGCCAGCAGTAGTGCTGAGGCCCTCCACTTT.

A word on this clonotype: Since the CDR3 does not end with the conserved phenylalanine or tryptophan, this likely comes from a read error. The genes are TRBV5-1 and TRBJ2-2; D is possibly TRBD1 (6 bases). Trimming cost V 1 base and J 4 bases, with 20 bases left between them. The CDR3 spans 18 residues. CDR1 SGHRS and CDR2 YFSETQ come from the germline V gene. CDR3 residues: CASSLTLVGRGSTGELFL. The CDR3 bases are TGCGCCAGCAGCTTGACGCTCGTCGGCAGGGGCAGCACCGGGGAGCTGTTTCTT.

The chain recombines TRBV15 with TRBJ2-5; a possible D gene is TRBD2 (7 bases). The V gene's germline CDR1 is LNHNV and CDR2 YYDKDF (reference sequence). The CDR3 runs to 14 residues. Between the trimmed V and J ends, which lost 4 bases and 5 bases, there was a span of 14 bases. In DNA, the CDR3 is TGTGCCACCAGCAAGTCGGGGGGCTCCGAGACCCAGTACTTC. It encodes CATSKSGGSETQYF.

This clonotype was detected only a few times. This sequence joins TRBV29-1 and TRBJ1-5; D not certain. From germline, CDR1 is SQVTM and CDR2 ANQGSEA. V lost 6 bases to trimming and J lost 2 bases, with 8 bases between them. The CDR3 sequence is 12 residues long. The CDR3 region is CSVVTGNQPQHF. The CDR3 DNA reads TGCAGCGTGGTCACAGGCAATCAGCCCCAGCATTTT.

This clonotype was recorded many times. V is TRBV4-3 and J is TRBJ1-1; the D is unclear. From germline, CDR1 is LGHNA and CDR2 YSLEER. Trimming shortened V by 0 bases and J by 1 base, and 6 bases separated the two germline ends. There are 14 residues in the CDR3. The CDR3 DNA follows: TGCGCCAGCAGCCAAGATCTTTCGAACACTGAAGCTTTCTTT. Translation gives CASSQDLSNTEAFF.

V and J are TRBV6-5 and TRBJ2-1; perhaps TRBD1 as D (6 bases). The V gene lost 4 bases and the J gene lost 0 bases, with 13 bases spanning the gap. The V gene's germline CDR1 is MNHEY and CDR2 SVGAGI. This CDR3 has 16 residues. The CDR3 is CASSLIQGGSYNEQFF. The CDR3 DNA reads TGTGCCAGCAGTTTAATACAGGGTGGCTCCTACAATGAGCAGTTCTTC.

The chain employs TRBV7-2 and TRBJ2-5; tentatively, D is TRBD1 or TRBD2 (5 bases each). Per the germline V gene, CDR1 is SGHTA and CDR2 is FQGNSA. Deletions cut 4 bases from V and 7 bases from J, with 16 bases between. This CDR3 region has 14 residues. CDR3 nucleotides: TGTGCCAGCAGCTCGGGGACCGTTAAGGGGACCCAGTACTTC. This gives the protein CASSSGTVKGTQYF.

There are many counts of this clonotype. The chain links TRBV6-2 or TRBV6-3 to TRBJ2-3; 12 nucleotides line up with TRBD2. CDR1 and CDR2 from the germline V gene are MNHEY and SVGEGT. The CDR3 covers 18 residues. J lost 6 bases, V lost 4 bases, and 14 bases had no gene match. The CDR3 spells CASSSHTPTSGGADTQYF. DNA for the CDR3: TGTGCCAGCAGTTCCCACACCCCGACTAGCGGGGGTGCGGATACGCAGTATTTT.

The genes are TRBV12-5 and TRBJ1-1, with 10 bases matching TRBD1. The germline gives CDR1 LGHNT, CDR2 FRNRAP. The CDR3 runs to 14 residues. Trimming cost V 6 bases and J 5 bases; bases outside gene matches: 6. CDR3 bases: TGTGCTAGTGGCTTCGACAGGGGGCATACTGAAGCTTTCTTT. Translated: CASGFDRGHTEAFF.

In its sample, this clonotype was seen a few times. The chain couples TRBV11-2 to TRBJ1-1; tentative D call: TRBD1 (6 bases). V was cut by 5 bases and J by 4 bases, with 14 bases left in between. This CDR3 contains 14 residues. The V gene's germline CDR1 is SGHAT and CDR2 FQNNGV. In DNA form, the CDR3 reads TGTGCCAGCAGCGACGTTCGAGGGGGCACTGAAGCTTTCTTT. It encodes CASSDVRGGTEAFF.

This clonotype was seen repeatedly, ten times or more. The chain employs TRBV11-2 and TRBJ2-7; 8 bases are a match to TRBD2. In germline, CDR1 is SGHAT, CDR2 FQNNGV. With 4 bases clipped from V and 0 bases from J, the junction kept 5 bases outside the gene matches. The CDR3 extends over 15 amino acids. The CDR3 coding sequence is TGTGCCAGCAGCTCCGAGCGGGGGCGCTCCTACGAGCAGTACTTC. Protein sequence: CASSSERGRSYEQYF.

A few counts support this clonotype. This sequence joins TRBV21-1 and TRBJ2-7; TRBD1, the table's D call, lacks a check against the DNA. TRBV21-1 is shown as a pseudogene. The CDR3 extends over 16 amino acids. CDR3 nucleotide sequence: TGTGCCAGCAGCAGGTACCCCCTCAGGGCTTCCTACGAGCAGTACTTC. It specifies CASSRYPLRASYEQYF.

This clonotype appeared a few times. This chain links TRBV5-1 with TRBJ1-4; no firm D call. Germline CDR1 reads SGHRS; CDR2 reads YFSETQ. The CDR3 length is 15 residues. Between the trimmed V and J ends, which lost 4 bases and 3 bases, there was a span of 13 bases. The CDR3 DNA follows: TGCGCCAGCAGCGGAGAGGCACAGTCTAATGAAAAACTGTTTTTT. Its translation: CASSGEAQSNEKLFF.

This chain uses TRBV20-1 with TRBJ2-5; D not certain. Trimming left V 0 bases short and J 9 bases short, with 11 bases between. Germline V lookup: CDR1 DFQATT, CDR2 SNEGSKA (reference sequence). CDR3 length: 12 amino acids. CDR3 sequence (DNA): TGCAGTGCTAGAGACCTAGACATTCCCCAGTACTTC. Translated: CSARDLDIPQYF.

This clonotype was counted many times. This chain links TRBV5-6 with TRBJ2-7; no firm D call. CDR3 length: 12 residues. The germline V gene encodes CDR1 SGHDT and CDR2 YYEEEE. The V gene lost 0 bases and the J gene lost 2 bases, with 3 bases spanning the gap. This CDR3 reads CASSLATYEQYF. CDR3 in DNA: TGTGCCAGCAGCTTGGCTACCTACGAGCAGTACTTC.

This clonotype has more than one count but fewer than ten. CDR3 protein: CASSQVSRNEQFF. For the CDR3, the DNA is TGTGCCAGCAGCCAAGTCAGTAGGAATGAGCAGTTCTTC. The J gene is TRBJ2-1, the V gene TRBV4-2; no firm D call. Germline V gives CDR1 LGHNA, CDR2 YNFKEQ. The CDR3 sequence is 13 residues long. Trimming pared 1 base from V and 7 bases from J, leaving 8 bases between.

The chain recombines TRBV4-2 with TRBJ2-7, with D perhaps TRBD2 (5 bases). V shed 0 bases and J shed 6 bases, with 9 bases lying between them. The germline V gene has CDR1 LGHNA and CDR2 YNFKEQ. The CDR3 totals 13 residues. The CDR3: CASSQDGRAEQYF. CDR3 in DNA: TGTGCCAGCAGCCAAGATGGGCGGGCCGAGCAGTACTTC.

This clonotype was seen a few times. The chain employs TRBV7-9 and TRBJ2-6; a possible D gene is TRBD1 (6 bases). The V gene's germline CDR1 is SEHNR and CDR2 FQNEAQ (reference sequence). V dropped 6 bases and J dropped 0 bases, with 12 bases sitting between them. The CDR3 sequence is 16 residues long. Written as DNA, the CDR3 is TGTGCCAGCAGTGAGGGACACATCTCTGGGGCCAACGTCCTGACTTTC. It yields the protein CASSEGHISGANVLTF.